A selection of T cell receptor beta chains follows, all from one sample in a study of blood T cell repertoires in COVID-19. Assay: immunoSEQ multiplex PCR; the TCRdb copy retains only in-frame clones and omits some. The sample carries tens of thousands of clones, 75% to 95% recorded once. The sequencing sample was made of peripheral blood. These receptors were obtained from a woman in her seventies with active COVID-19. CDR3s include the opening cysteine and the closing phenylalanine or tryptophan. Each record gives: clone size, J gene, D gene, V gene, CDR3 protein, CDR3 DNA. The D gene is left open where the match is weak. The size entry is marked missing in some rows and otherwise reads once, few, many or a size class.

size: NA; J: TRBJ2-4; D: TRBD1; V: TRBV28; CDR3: CASRGTGQGAKNIQYF; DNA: TGTGCCAGCAGGGGAACGGGACAGGGGGCCAAAAACATTCAGTACTTC
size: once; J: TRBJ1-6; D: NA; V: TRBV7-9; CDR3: CASSRYENSPLHF; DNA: TGTGCCAGCAGCCGTTACGAGAATTCACCCCTCCACTTT
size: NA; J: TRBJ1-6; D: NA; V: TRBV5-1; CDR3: CASSLAGYGSPLHF; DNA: TGCGCCAGCAGCTTGGCAGGGTATGGTTCACCCCTCCACTTT
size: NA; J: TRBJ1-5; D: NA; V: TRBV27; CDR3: CASTLGGGSVNQPQHF; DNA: TGTGCCAGCACCTTGGGAGGGGGAAGCGTTAATCAGCCCCAGCATTTT
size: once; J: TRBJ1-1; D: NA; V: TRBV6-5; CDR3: CASYLDGMRTEAFF; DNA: TGTGCCAGCTACCTAGACGGGATGAGGACTGAAGCTTTCTTT
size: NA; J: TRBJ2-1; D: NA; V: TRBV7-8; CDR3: CASSPGTSGPYNEQFF; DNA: TGTGCCAGCAGCCCAGGGACTTCAGGGCCTTACAATGAGCAGTTCTTC
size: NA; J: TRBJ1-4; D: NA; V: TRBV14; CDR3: CASSRYEEKLFF; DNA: TGTGCCAGCAGCCGCTACGAAGAAAAACTGTTTTTT
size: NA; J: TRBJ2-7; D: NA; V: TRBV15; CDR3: CATSRAPTDREQYF; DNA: TGTGCCACCAGCAGAGCCCCGACAGACCGCGAGCAGTACTTC
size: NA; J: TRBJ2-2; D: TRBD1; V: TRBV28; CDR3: CASSLSGQGTGELFF; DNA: TGTGCCAGCAGTTTATCAGGACAGGGGACCGGGGAGCTGTTTTTT
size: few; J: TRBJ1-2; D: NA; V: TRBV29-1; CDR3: CSAWDNGYTF; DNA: TGCAGCGCGTGGGACAATGGCTACACCTTC
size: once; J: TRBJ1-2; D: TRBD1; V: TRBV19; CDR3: CASSQGVGGYTF; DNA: TGTGCCAGTTCGCAGGGGGTTGGCGGCTACACCTTC
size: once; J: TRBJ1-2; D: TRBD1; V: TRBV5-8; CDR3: CASSWDRENGYTF; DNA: TGTGCCAGCAGCTGGGACAGGGAAAATGGCTACACCTTC
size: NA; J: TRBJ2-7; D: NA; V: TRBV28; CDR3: CASSLFRYEQYF; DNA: TGTGCCAGCAGTTTATTCCGCTACGAGCAGTACTTC
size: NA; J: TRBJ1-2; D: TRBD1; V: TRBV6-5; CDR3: CASSYSPGGFGYTF; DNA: TGTGCCAGCAGTTACTCCCCAGGGGGCTTTGGCTACACCTTC
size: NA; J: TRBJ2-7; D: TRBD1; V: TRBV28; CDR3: CASSLWAGGQDEQYF; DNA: TGTGCCAGCAGTTTATGGGCAGGGGGCCAGGACGAGCAGTACTTC
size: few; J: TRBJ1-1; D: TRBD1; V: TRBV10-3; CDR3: CAIRGQGADVNTEAFF; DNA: TGTGCCATCAGAGGACAGGGGGCGGATGTGAACACTGAAGCTTTCTTT
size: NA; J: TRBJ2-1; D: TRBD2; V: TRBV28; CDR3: CASSPTLAGGNNEQFF; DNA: TGTGCCAGCAGTCCGACGCTAGCGGGAGGCAACAATGAGCAGTTCTTC
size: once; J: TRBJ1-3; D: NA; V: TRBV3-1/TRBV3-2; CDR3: CASSQVQSGNTIYF; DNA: TGTGCCAGCAGCCAAGTACAGAGTGGAAACACCATATATTTT
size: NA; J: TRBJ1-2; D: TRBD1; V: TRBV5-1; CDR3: CASSLGTADGYTF; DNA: TGCGCCAGCAGCCTCGGGACAGCCGATGGCTACACCTTC
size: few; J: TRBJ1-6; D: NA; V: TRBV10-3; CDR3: CAIRADSSYNSPLHF; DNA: TGTGCCATCAGGGCTGACAGCTCCTATAATTCACCCCTCCACTTT
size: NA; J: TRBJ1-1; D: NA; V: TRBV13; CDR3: CASSLVSEAFF; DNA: TGTGCCAGCAGCTTAGTGTCGGAAGCTTTCTTT
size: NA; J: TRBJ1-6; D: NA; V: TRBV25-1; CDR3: CASSFRTVSYNSPLHF; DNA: TGTGCCAGCAGTTTCCGGACAGTCTCCTATAATTCACCCCTCCACTTT
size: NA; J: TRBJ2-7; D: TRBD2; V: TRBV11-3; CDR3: CASSRLAGEIGTYEQYF; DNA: TGTGCCAGCAGCAGACTAGCGGGAGAAATCGGGACCTACGAGCAGTACTTC
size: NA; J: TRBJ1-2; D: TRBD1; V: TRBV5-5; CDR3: CASSGQVYGYTF; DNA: TGTGCCAGCAGCGGACAGGTCTATGGCTACACCTTC
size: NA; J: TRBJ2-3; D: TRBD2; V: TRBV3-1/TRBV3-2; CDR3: CASSHRTSGRLSTDTQYF; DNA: TGTGCCAGCAGCCATAGGACTAGCGGGAGGCTTAGCACAGATACGCAGTATTTT
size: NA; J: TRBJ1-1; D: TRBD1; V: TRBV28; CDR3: CASSIGQGHTEAFF; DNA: TGTGCCAGCAGTATCGGACAGGGGCACACTGAAGCTTTCTTT
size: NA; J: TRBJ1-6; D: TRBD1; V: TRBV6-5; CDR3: CASSMNRGQNSPLHF; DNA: TGTGCCAGCAGTATGAACAGGGGGCAAAATTCACCCCTCCACTTT
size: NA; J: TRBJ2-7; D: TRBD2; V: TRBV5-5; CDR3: CASSLEDRGLAGGEQYF; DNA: TGTGCCAGCAGCTTGGAGGACAGGGGTCTAGCGGGAGGCGAGCAGTACTTC
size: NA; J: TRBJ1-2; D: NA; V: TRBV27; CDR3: CASSQDAGEGYTF; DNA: TGTGCCAGCAGTCAAGACGCCGGGGAAGGCTACACCTTC
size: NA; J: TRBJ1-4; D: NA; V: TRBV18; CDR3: CASSPPGLRSEKLFF; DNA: TGTGCCAGCTCACCCCCGGGACTCCGGAGCGAAAAACTGTTTTTT
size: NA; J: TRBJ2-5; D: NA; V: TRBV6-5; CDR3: CASRTGFETQYF; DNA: TGTGCCAGCAGGACAGGTTTTGAGACCCAGTACTTC
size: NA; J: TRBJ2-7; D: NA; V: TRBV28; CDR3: CASSAGASSYEQYF; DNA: TGTGCCAGCAGTGCGGGCGCAAGCTCCTACGAGCAGTACTTC
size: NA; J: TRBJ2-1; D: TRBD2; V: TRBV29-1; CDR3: CSVGSSSGSWNEQFF; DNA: TGCAGCGTTGGGTCCTCTAGCGGGAGCTGGAATGAGCAGTTCTTC
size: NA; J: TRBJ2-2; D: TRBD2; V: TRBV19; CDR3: CATRYGGDGELFF; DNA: TGTGCCACCCGGTACGGGGGGGACGGGGAGCTGTTTTTT
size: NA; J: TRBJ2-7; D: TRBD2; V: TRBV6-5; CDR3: CASRLGLAGDYEQYF; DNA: TGTGCCAGCAGGCTAGGACTAGCGGGAGACTACGAGCAGTACTTC
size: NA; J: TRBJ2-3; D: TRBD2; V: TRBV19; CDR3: CASSARLAGEDTQYF; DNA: TGTGCCAGTAGTGCAAGACTAGCGGGAGAAGATACGCAGTATTTT
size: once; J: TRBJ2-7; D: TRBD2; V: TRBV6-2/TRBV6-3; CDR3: CASSAGTSGKIEQYF; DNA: TGTGCCAGCAGTGCGGGGACTAGCGGGAAAATCGAGCAGTACTTC
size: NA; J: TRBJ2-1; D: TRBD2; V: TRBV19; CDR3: CASSSLSRTSGRNEQFF; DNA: TGTGCCAGTAGTTCTCTCTCCCGGACTAGCGGGAGAAATGAGCAGTTCTTC
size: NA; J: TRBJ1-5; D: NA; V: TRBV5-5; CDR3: CASSLAGALSNQPQHF; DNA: TGTGCCAGCAGCTTGGCTGGGGCCCTTAGCAATCAGCCCCAGCATTTT
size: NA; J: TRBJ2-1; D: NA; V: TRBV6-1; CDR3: CASSEALMWESDNEQFF; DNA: TGTGCCAGCAGTGAAGCTCTTATGTGGGAGTCTGATAATGAGCAGTTCTTC
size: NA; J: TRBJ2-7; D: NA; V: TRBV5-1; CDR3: CASSFVGEYEQYF; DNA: TGCGCCAGCAGCTTTGTAGGGGAATACGAGCAGTACTTC
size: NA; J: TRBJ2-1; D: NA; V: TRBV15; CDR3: CATSSSGNEQFF; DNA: TGTGCCACCAGCTCCTCAGGAAATGAGCAGTTCTTC
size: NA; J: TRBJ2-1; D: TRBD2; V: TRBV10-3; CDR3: CAISEPPGLAGDKRSYNEQFF; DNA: TGTGCCATCAGTGAGCCTCCGGGACTAGCGGGAGATAAAAGGTCCTACAATGAGCAGTTCTTC